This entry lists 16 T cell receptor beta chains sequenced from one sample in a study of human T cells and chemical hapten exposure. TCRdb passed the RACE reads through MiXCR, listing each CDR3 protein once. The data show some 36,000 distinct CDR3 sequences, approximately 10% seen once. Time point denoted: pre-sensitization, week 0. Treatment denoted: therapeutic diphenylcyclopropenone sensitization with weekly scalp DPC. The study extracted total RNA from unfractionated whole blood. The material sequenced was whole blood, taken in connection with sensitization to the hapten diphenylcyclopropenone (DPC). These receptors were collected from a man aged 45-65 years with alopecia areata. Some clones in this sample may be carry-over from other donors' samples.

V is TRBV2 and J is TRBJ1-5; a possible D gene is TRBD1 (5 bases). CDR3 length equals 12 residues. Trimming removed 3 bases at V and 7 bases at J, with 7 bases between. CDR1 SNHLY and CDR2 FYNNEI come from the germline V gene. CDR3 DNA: TGTGCCAGCAGTGAGCGGGGCCAGCCCCAGCATTTT. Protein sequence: CASSERGQPQHF.

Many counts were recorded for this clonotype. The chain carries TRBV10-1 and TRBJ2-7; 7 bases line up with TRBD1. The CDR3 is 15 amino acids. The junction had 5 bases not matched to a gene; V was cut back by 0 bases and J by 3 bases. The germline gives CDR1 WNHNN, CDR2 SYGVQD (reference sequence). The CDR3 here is CASSESPQGHYEQYF. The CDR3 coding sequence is TGCGCCAGCAGTGAGTCGCCACAGGGGCACTACGAGCAGTACTTC.

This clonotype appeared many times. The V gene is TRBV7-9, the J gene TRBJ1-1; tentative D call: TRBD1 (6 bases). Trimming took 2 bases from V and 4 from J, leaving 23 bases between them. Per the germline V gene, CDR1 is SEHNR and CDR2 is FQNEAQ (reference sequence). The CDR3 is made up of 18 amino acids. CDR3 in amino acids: CASSLSTNPGQFGTEAFF. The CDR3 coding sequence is TGTGCCAGCAGCTTATCTACCAACCCTGGACAGTTCGGCACTGAAGCTTTCTTT. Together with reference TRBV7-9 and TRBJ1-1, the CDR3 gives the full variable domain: DTGVSQNPRHKITKRGQNVTFRCDPISEHNRLYWYRQTLGQGPEFLTYFQNEAQLEKSRLLSDRFSAERPKGSFSTLEIQRTEQGDSAMYLCASSLSTNPGQFGTEAFFGQGTRLTVV.

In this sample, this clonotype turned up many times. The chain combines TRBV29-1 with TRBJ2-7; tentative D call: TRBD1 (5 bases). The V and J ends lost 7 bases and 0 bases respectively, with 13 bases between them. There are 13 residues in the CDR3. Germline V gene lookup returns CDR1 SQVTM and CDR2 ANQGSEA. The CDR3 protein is CSGLMDNSYEQYF. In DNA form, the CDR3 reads TGCAGCGGATTGATGGACAACTCCTACGAGCAGTACTTC.

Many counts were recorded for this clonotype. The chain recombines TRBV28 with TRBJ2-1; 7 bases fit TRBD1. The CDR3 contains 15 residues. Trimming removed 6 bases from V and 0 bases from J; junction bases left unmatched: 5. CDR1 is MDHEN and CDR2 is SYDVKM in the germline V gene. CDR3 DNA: TGTGCCAGCAGGACCGCAGGGGGCTCCTACAATGAGCAGTTCTTC. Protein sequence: CASRTAGGSYNEQFF.

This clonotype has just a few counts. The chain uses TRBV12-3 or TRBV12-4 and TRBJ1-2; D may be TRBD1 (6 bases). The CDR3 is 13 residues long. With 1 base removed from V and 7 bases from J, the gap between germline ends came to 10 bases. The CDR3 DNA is TGTGCCAGCAGTTTAGGCCAGGGGACTGGCTACACCTTC. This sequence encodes CASSLGQGTGYTF.

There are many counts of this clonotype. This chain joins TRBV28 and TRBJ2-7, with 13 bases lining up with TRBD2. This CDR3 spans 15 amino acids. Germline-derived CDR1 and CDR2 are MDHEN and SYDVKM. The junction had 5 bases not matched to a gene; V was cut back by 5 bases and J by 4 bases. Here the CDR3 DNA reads TGTGCCAGCAGTACGACTAGCGGGAGGTTGTACGAGCAGTACTTC. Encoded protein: CASSTTSGRLYEQYF.

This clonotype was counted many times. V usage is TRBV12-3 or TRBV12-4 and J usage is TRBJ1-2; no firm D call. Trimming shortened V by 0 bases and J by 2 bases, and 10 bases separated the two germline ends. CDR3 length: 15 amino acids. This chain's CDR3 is CASSLAPLGNYGYTF. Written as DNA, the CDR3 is TGTGCCAGCAGTTTAGCGCCCTTGGGGAACTATGGCTACACCTTC.

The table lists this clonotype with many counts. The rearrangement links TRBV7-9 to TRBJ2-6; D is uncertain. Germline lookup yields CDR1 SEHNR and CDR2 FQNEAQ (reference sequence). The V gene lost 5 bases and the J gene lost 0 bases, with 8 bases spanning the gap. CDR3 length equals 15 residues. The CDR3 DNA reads TGTGCCAGCAGCACGGCGCGCTCTGGGGCCAACGTCCTGACTTTC. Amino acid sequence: CASSTARSGANVLTF.

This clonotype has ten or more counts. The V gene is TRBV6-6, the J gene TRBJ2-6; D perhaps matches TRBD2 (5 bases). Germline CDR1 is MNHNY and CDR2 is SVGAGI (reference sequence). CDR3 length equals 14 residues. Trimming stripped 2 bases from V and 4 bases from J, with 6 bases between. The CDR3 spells CASSYLAGANVLTF. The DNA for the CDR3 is TGTGCCAGCAGTTACCTAGCCGGGGCCAACGTCCTGACTTTC.

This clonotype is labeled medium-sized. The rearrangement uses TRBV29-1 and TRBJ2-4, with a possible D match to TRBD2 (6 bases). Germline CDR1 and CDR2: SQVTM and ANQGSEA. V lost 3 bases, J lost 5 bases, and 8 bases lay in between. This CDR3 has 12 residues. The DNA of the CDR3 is TGCAGCGTTGATGGCGGGGAAAACATTCAGTACTTC. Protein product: CSVDGGENIQYF.

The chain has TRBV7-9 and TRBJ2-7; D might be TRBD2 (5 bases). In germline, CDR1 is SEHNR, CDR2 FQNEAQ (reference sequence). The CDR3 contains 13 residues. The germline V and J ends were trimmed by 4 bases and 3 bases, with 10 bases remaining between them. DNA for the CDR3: TGTGCCAGCAGCTCCGAGGGATACTACGAGCAGTACTTC. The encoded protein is CASSSEGYYEQYF. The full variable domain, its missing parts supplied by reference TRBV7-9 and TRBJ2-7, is DTGVSQNPRHKITKRGQNVTFRCDPISEHNRLYWYRQTLGQGPEFLTYFQNEAQLEKSRLLSDRFSAERPKGSFSTLEIQRTEQGDSAMYLCASSSEGYYEQYFGPGTRLTVT.

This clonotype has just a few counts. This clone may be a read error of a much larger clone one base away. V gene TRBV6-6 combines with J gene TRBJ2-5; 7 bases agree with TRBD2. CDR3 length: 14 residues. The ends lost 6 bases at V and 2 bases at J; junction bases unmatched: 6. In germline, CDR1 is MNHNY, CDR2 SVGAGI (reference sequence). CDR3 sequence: CASRPDGGQETQYF. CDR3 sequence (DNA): TGTGCCAGCAGACCTGACGGGGGGCAAGAGACCCAGTACTTC.

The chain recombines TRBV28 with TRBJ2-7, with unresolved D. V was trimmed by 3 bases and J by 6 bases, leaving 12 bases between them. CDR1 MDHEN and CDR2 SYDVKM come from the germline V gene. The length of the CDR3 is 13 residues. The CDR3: CASSFVSFGEQYF. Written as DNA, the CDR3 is TGTGCCAGCAGTTTTGTAAGTTTCGGCGAGCAGTACTTC.

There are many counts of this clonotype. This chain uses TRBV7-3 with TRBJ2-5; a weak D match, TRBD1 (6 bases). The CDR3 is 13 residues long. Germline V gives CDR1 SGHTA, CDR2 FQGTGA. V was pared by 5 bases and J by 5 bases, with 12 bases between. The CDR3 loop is CASSDGTRETQYF. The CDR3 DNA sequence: TGTGCCAGCAGCGACGGGACAAGGGAGACCCAGTACTTC. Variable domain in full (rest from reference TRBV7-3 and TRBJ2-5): GAGVSQTPSNKVTEKGKYVELRCDPISGHTALYWYRQSLGQGPEFLIYFQGTGAADDSGLPNDRFFAVRPEGSVSTLKIQRTERGDSAVYLCASSDGTRETQYFGPGTRLLVL.

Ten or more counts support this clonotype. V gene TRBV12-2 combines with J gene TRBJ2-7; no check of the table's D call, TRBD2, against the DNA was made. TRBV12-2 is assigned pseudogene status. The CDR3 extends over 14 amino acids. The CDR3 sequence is CASPITGPSYEQYF. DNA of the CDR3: TGTGCAAGTCCCATTACCGGCCCCTCCTACGAGCAGTACTTC.